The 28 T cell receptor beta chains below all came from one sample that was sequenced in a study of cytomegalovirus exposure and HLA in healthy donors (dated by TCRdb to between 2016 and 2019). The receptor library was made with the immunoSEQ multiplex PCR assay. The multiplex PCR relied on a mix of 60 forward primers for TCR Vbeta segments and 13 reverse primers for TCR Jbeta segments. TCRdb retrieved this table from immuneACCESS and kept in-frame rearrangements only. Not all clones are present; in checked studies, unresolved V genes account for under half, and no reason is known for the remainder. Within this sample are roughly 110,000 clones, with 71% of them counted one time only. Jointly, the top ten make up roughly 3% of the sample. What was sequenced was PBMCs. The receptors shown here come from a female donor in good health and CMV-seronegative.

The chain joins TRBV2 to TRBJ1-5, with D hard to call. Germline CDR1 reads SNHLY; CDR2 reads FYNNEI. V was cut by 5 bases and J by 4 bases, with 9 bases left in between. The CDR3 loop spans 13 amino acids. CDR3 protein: CASSPAGNQPQHF. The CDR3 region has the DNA TGTGCCAGCAGTCCGGCGGGGAATCAGCCCCAGCATTTT.

Here the CDR3 DNA reads TGTGCCAGCAGCCAACGGACAGGGGGAGAGACCCAGTACTTC. Its translation: CASSQRTGGETQYF. The rearrangement links TRBV9 to TRBJ2-5, with 10 bases that match TRBD1. Germline V gives CDR1 SGDLS, CDR2 YYNGEE. This CDR3 region has 14 residues. Losses at the gene ends were 4 bases for V and 4 bases for J; bases not matched to a gene: 4.

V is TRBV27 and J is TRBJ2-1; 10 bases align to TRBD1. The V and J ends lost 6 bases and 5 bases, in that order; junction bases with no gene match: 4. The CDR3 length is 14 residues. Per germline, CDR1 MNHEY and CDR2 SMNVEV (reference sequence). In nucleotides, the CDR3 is TGTGCCAGCAGCAGGGACAGGGGAAACAATGAGCAGTTCTTC. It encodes CASSRDRGNNEQFF.

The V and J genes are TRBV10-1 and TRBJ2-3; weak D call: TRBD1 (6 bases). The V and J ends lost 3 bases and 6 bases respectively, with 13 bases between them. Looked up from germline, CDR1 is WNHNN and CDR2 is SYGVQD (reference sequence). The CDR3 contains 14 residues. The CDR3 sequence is CASSEAGAEDTQYF. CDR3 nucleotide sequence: TGCGCCAGCAGTGAAGCAGGGGCGGAGGATACGCAGTATTTT.

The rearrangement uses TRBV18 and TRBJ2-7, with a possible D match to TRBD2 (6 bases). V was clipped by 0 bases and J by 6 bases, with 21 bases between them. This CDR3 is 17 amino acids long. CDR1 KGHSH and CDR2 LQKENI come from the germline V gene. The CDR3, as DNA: TGTGCCAGCTCACCACCTCAAACGGGGGTGAGGGTGGGCGAGCAGTACTTC. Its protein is CASSPPQTGVRVGEQYF.

CDR3 nucleotides: TGTGCCAGCAGCTCCTTACTAGCGGGCACAGATACGCAGTATTTT. Its protein is CASSSLLAGTDTQYF. This chain links TRBV13 with TRBJ2-3; 8 positions match TRBD2. The germline V gene encodes CDR1 PRHDT and CDR2 FYEKMQ (reference sequence). Losses at the gene ends were 4 bases for V and 1 base for J; bases not matched to a gene: 4. This CDR3 has 15 residues.

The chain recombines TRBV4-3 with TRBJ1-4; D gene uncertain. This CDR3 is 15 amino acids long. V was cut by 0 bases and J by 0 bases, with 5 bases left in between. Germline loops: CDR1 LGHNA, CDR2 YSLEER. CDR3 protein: CASSQDRATNEKLFF. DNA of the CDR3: TGCGCCAGCAGCCAAGATCGGGCAACTAATGAAAAACTGTTTTTT.

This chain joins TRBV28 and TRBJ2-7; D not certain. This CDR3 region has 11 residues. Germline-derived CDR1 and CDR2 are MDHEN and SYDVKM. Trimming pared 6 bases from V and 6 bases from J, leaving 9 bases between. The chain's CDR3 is CASSPSLEQYF. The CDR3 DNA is TGTGCCAGCAGCCCCTCCCTCGAGCAGTACTTC.

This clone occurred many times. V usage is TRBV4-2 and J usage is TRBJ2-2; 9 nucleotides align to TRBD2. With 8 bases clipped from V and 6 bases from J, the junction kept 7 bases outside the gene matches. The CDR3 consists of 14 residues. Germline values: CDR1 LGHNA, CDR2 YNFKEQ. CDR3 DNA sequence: TGTGCCAGCTGGGCGGGAGGGATCGCCGGGGAGCTGTTTTTT. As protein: CASWAGGIAGELFF.

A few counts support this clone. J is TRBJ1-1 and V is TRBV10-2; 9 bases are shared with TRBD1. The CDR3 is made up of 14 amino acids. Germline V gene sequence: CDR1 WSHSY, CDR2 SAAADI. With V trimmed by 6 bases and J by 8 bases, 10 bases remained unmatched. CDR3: CASSRDRDPREAFF. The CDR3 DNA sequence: TGCGCCAGCAGCCGGGACAGGGATCCGAGGGAAGCTTTCTTT.

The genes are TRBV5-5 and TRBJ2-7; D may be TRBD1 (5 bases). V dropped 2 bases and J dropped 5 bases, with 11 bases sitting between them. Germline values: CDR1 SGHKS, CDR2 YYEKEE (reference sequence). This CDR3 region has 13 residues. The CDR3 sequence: CASSLSRAHEQYF. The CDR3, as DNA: TGTGCCAGCAGCTTATCCAGGGCTCACGAGCAGTACTTC.

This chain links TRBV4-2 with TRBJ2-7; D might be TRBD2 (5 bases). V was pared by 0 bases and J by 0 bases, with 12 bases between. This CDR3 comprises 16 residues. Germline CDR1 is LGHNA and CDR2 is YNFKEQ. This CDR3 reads CASSQEGGRTSYEQYF. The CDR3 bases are TGTGCCAGCAGCCAAGAGGGCGGGCGGACCTCCTACGAGCAGTACTTC.

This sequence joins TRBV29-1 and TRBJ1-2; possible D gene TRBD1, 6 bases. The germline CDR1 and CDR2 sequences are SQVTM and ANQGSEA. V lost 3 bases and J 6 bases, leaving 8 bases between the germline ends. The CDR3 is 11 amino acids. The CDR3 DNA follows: TGCAGCGTTGAGGGGGCTGATGGCTACACCTTC. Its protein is CSVEGADGYTF.

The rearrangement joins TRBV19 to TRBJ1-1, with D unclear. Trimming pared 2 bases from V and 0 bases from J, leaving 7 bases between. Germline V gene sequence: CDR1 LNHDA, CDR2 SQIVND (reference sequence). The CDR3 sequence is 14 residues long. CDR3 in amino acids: CASSIHSMNTEAFF. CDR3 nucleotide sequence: TGTGCCAGTAGTATACACAGCATGAACACTGAAGCTTTCTTT. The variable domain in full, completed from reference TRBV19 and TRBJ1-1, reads DGGITQSPKYLFRKEGQNVTLSCEQNLNHDAMYWYRQDPGQGLRLIYYSQIVNDFQKGDIAEGYSVSREKKESFPLTVTSAQKNPTAFYLCASSIHSMNTEAFFGQGTRLTVV.

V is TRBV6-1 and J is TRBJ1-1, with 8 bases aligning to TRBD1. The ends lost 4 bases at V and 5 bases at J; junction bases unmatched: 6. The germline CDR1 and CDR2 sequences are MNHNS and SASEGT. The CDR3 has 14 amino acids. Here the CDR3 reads CASSGPTGGTEAFF. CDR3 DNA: TGTGCCAGCAGTGGCCCAACAGGGGGAACTGAAGCTTTCTTT.

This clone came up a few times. The CDR3 here is CASSVEEPQPHGYTF. The CDR3 DNA reads TGTGCCAGCAGCGTAGAGGAGCCTCAGCCGCATGGCTACACCTTC. The chain uses TRBV9 and TRBJ1-2; D is ambiguous. Germline V gives CDR1 SGDLS, CDR2 YYNGEE. Trimming left V 0 bases short and J 6 bases short, with 15 bases between. CDR3 length: 15 residues.

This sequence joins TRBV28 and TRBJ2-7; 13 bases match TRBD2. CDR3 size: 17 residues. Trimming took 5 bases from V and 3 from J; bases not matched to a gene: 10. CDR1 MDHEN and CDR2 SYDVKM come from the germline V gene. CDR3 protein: CASSGAEGLAGLYEQYF. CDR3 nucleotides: TGTGCCAGCAGTGGGGCGGAGGGACTAGCGGGACTCTACGAGCAGTACTTC.

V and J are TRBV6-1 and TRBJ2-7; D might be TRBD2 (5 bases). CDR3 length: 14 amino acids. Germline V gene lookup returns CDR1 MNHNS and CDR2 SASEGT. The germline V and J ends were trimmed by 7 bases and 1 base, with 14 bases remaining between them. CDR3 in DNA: TGTGCCAGCATTAAGGACGGGGTGTCCTACGAGCAGTACTTC. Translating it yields CASIKDGVSYEQYF.

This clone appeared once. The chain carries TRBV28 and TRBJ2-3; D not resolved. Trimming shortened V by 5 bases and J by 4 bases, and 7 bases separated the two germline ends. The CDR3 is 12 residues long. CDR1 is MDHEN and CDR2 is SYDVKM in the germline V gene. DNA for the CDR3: TGTGCCAGCAGTGCGGTTGCAGATACGCAGTATTTT. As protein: CASSAVADTQYF.

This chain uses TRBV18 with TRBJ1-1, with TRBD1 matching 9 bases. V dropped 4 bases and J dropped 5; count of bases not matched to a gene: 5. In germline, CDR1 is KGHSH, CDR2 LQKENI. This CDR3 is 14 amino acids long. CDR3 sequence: CASSRETGGTEAFF. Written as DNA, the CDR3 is TGTGCCAGCTCACGGGAGACAGGGGGTACTGAAGCTTTCTTT.

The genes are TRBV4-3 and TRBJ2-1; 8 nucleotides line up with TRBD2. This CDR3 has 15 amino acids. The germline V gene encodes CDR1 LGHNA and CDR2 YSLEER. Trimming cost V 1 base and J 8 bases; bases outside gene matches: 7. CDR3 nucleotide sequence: TGCGCCAGCAGCCAAGGGGCGGGAGGTTTTGATGAGCAGTTCTTC. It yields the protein CASSQGAGGFDEQFF.

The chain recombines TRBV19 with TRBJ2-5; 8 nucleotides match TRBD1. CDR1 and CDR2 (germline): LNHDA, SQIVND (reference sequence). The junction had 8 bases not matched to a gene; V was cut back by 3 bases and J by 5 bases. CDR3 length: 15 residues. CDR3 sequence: CASSMVRQGAETQYF. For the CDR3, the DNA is TGTGCCAGTAGTATGGTCCGGCAGGGGGCGGAGACCCAGTACTTC.

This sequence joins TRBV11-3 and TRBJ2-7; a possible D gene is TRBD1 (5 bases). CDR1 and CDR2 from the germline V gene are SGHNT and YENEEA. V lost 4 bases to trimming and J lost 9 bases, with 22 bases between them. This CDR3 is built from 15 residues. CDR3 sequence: CASSSMPSRGFGQYF. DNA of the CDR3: TGTGCCAGCAGCTCAATGCCCTCAAGGGGATTTGGGCAGTACTTC. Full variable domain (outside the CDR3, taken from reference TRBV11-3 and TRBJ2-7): EAGVVQSPRYKIIEKKQPVAFWCNPISGHNTLYWYLQNLGQGPELLIRYENEEAVDDSQLPKDRFSAERLKGVDSTLKIQPAELGDSAVYLCASSSMPSRGFGQYFGPGTRLTVT.

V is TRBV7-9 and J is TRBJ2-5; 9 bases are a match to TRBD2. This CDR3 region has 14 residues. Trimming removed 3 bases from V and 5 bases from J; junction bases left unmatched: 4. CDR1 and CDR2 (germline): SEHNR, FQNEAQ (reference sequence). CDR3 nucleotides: TGTGCCAGCAGCTTTTCGGGACTAGCTGAGACCCAGTACTTC. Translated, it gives CASSFSGLAETQYF.

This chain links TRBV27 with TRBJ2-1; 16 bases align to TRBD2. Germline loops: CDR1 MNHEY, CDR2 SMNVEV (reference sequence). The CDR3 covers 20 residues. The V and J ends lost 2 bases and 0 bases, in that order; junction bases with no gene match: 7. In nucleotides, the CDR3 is TGTGCCAGCAGTTTAGGGGAGGGACTAGCGGGAGGGAGCTCCTACAATGAGCAGTTCTTC. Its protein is CASSLGEGLAGGSSYNEQFF.

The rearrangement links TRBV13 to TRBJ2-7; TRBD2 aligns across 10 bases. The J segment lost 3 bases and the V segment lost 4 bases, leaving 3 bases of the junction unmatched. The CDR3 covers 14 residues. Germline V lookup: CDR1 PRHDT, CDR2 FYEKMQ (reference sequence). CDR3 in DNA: TGTGCCAGCAGCTCCCGGACTAGCGGCTACGAGCAGTACTTC. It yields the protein CASSSRTSGYEQYF. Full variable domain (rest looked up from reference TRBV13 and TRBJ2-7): AAGVIQSPRHLIKEKRETATLKCYPIPRHDTVYWYQQGPGQDPQFLISFYEKMQSDKGSIPDRFSAQQFSDYHSELNMSSLELGDSALYFCASSSRTSGYEQYFGPGTRLTVT.

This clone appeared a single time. CDR3 nucleotides: TGTGCCAGCAGCTGGAGACCGACCTCCTACAATGAGCAGTTCTTC. Protein: CASSWRPTSYNEQFF. This sequence joins TRBV5-6 and TRBJ2-1; D gene ambiguous. The V and J ends lost 3 bases and 0 bases respectively, with 10 bases between them. Per the germline V gene, CDR1 is SGHDT and CDR2 is YYEEEE. The CDR3 covers 15 residues.

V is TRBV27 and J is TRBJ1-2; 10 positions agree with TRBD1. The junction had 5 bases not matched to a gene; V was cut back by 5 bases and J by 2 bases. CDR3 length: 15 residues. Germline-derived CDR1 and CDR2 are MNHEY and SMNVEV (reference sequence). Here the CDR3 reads CASSPWTGGNYGYTF. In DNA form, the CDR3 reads TGTGCCAGCAGTCCTTGGACAGGGGGGAACTATGGCTACACCTTC.